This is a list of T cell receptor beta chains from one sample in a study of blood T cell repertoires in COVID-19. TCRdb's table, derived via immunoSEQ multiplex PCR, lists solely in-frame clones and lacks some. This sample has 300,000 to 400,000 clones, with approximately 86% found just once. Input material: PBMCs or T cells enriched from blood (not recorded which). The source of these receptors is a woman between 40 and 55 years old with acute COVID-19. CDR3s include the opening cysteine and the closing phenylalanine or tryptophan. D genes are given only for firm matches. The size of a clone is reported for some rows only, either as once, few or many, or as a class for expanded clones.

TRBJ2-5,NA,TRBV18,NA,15,CASSRARGDQETQYF,TGTGCCAGCTCACGGGCCAGGGGGGACCAAGAGACCCAGTACTTC
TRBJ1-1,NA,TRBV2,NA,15,CASNIKQGMNTEAFF,TGTGCCAGCAACATAAAACAGGGAATGAACACTGAAGCTTTCTTT
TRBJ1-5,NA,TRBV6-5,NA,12,CASRNLTGPQHF,TGTGCCAGCAGAAATTTGACAGGGCCCCAGCATTTT
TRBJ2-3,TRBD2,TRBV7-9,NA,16,CASSLGLAGDTDTQYF,TGTGCCAGCAGCCTCGGGCTAGCGGGGGACACAGATACGCAGTATTTT
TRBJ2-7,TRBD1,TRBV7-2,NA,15,CASSHRQGALLEQYF,TGTGCCAGCAGCCACAGACAGGGGGCGCTTCTCGAGCAGTACTTC
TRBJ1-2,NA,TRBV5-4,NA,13,CASSSGQLVGYTF,TGTGCCAGCAGCTCCGGACAGTTGGTTGGCTACACCTTC
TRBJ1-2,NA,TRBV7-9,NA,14,CASSSRQGFYGYTF,TGTGCCAGCAGCTCTCGCCAGGGATTCTATGGCTACACCTTC
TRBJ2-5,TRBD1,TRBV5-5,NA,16,CASSFSRQGLGETQYF,TGTGCCAGCAGCTTCTCTAGACAGGGGTTGGGAGAGACCCAGTACTTC
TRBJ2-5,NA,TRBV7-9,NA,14,CASSPQQVWETQYF,TGTGCCAGCAGCCCTCAGCAGGTTTGGGAGACCCAGTACTTC
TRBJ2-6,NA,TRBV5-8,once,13,CASSSGYPHVLTF,TGTGCCAGCAGCTCAGGATATCCCCACGTCCTGACTTTC
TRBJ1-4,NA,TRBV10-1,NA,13,CAKPRGVNEKLFF,TGCGCCAAGCCGCGGGGGGTTAATGAAAAACTGTTTTTT
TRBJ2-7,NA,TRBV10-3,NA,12,CAISDRGYEQYF,TGTGCCATCAGTGACAGGGGCTACGAGCAGTACTTC
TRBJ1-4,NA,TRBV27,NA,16,CASSLSGTGNREKLFF,TGTGCCAGCAGTTTATCGGGCACAGGGAACCGAGAAAAACTGTTTTTT
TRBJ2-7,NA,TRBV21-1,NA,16,CASSKDVGGEFGEQYF,TGTGCCAGCAGCAAAGATGTGGGGGGGGAGTTTGGAGAGCAGTACTTC
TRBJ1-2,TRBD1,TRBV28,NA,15,CASSQPGQFYYGYTF,TGTGCCAGCAGTCAGCCGGGACAGTTTTACTATGGCTACACCTTC
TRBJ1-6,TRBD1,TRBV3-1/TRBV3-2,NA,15,CASSQGQGYNSPLHF,TGTGCCAGCAGCCAGGGACAGGGGTATAATTCACCCCTCCACTTT
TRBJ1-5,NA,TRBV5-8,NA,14,CASSVMAVNQPQHF,TGTGCCAGCAGCGTAATGGCGGTGAATCAGCCCCAGCATTTT
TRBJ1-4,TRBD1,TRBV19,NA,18,CASSTVTGLRGIDEKLFF,TGTGCCAGTAGTACCGTGACAGGGCTGAGGGGAATTGACGAAAAACTGTTTTTT
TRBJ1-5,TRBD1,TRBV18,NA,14,CASSPAGQGSRGHF,TGTGCCAGCTCACCGGCGGGACAGGGGAGTCGGGGGCATTTT
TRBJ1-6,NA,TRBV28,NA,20,CASSAFLPSTFSSYNSPLHF,TGTGCCAGCAGTGCCTTTCTTCCTAGTACATTCAGCTCCTATAATTCACCCCTCCACTTT
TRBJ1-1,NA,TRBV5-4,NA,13,CASSGGTKGRAFF,TGTGCCAGCAGCGGCGGGACGAAAGGAAGAGCTTTCTTT
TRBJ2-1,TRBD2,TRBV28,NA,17,CASSPIAGPSSYNEQFF,TGTGCCAGCAGCCCTATAGCGGGACCTAGCTCCTACAATGAGCAGTTCTTC
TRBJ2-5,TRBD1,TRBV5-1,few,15,CASNFRGQGEETQYF,TGCGCCAGCAATTTCAGGGGGCAGGGGGAAGAGACCCAGTACTTC
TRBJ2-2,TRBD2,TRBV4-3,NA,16,CASSLHGRINTGELFF,TGCGCCAGCAGCCTTCACGGGAGGATAAACACCGGGGAGCTGTTTTTT
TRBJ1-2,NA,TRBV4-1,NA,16,CASSQQETANFYGYTF,TGCGCCAGCAGCCAACAGGAGACAGCTAACTTCTATGGCTACACCTTC
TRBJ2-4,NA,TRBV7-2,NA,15,CASSLGEPSQNIQYF,TGTGCCAGCAGCTTAGGGGAGCCAAGCCAGAACATTCAGTACTTC
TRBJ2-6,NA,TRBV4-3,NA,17,CASSQGYRGGGANVLTF,TGCGCCAGCAGCCAAGGGTACAGGGGAGGTGGGGCCAACGTCCTGACTTTC
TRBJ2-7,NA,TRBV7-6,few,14,CASSLTDYSYEQYF,TGTGCCAGCAGCTTAACCGACTACTCCTACGAGCAGTACTTC
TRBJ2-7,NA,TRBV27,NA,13,CASSLGRAYEQYF,TGTGCCAGCAGTTTAGGCAGGGCCTACGAGCAGTACTTC
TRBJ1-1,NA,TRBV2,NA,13,CASSDDSYTEAFF,TGTGCCAGCAGTGACGACAGTTACACTGAAGCTTTCTTT
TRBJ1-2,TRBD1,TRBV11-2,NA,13,CASRPTGVYGYTF,TGTGCCAGCAGACCGACAGGGGTCTATGGCTACACCTTC
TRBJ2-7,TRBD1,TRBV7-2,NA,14,CASSSGTGLYEQYF,TGTGCCAGCAGTTCCGGGACAGGCCTGTACGAGCAGTACTTC
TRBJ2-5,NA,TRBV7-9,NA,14,CASSRKTGLATQYF,TGTGCCAGCAGCCGAAAGACAGGTCTAGCGACCCAGTACTTC
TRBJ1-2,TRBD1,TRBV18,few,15,CASSPPVDRGDGYTF,TGTGCCAGCTCACCACCGGTAGACAGGGGAGATGGCTACACCTTC
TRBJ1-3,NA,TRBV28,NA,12,CVVLSSGNTIYF,TGTGTGGTCCTGAGCTCTGGAAACACCATATATTTT
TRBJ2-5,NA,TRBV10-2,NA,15,CASSESIGGQETQYF,TGCGCCAGCAGTGAGTCCATCGGGGGACAAGAGACCCAGTACTTC
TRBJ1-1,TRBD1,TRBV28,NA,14,CASISGRGTAEAFF,TGTGCCAGCATCTCGGGTAGGGGGACAGCTGAAGCTTTCTTT
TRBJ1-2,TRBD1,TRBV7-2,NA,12,CASSSLGDRATF,TGTGCCAGCAGCTCCCTTGGGGACAGGGCAACCTTC
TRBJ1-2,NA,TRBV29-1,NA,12,CSVEYPTGGYTF,TGCAGCGTTGAATACCCGACGGGTGGCTACACCTTC
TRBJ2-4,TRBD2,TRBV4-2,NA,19,CASSQDLAGAGAPKNIQYF,TGTGCCAGCAGCCAAGATCTAGCGGGCGCTGGGGCACCCAAAAACATTCAGTACTTC
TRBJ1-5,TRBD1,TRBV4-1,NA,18,CASSQQAGTGHSNQPQHF,TGCGCCAGCAGCCAACAAGCCGGGACAGGACATAGCAATCAGCCCCAGCATTTT
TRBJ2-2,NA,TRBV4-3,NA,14,CASSQAQGTGELFF,TGCGCCAGCAGCCAAGCTCAGGGGACCGGGGAGCTGTTTTTT
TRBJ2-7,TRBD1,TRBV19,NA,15,CASSTGQGNSYEQYF,TGTGCCAGTAGTACGGGACAGGGAAACTCCTACGAGCAGTACTTC
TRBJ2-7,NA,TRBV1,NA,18,CTSSQDQSGSLVYHEQYF,TGCACCAGCAGCCAAGATCAAAGCGGGAGCTTGGTATACCACGAGCAGTACTTC
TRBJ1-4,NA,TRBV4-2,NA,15,CASSQDRAGLEKLFF,TGTGCCAGCAGCCAAGATCGGGCAGGGCTGGAAAAACTGTTTTTT
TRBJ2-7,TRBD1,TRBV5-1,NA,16,CASSFYRDRGPYEQYF,TGCGCCAGCAGCTTCTACCGGGACAGGGGTCCCTACGAGCAGTACTTC
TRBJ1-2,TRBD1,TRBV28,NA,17,CASSLGTGAPANYGYTF,TGTGCCAGCAGTTTAGGGACAGGGGCCCCAGCTAACTATGGCTACACCTTC
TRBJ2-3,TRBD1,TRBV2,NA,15,CASSAGQSSTDTQYF,TGTGCCAGCAGTGCGGGACAGAGTAGCACAGATACGCAGTATTTT
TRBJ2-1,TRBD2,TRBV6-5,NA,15,CASSYGLAGYNEQFF,TGTGCCAGCAGTTACGGGCTAGCGGGCTACAATGAGCAGTTCTTC
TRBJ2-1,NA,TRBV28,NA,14,CASSGGLGSTMEFF,TGTGCCAGCAGTGGGGGCCTTGGCTCGACCATGGAGTTCTTC
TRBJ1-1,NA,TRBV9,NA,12,CASTPGNTEAFF,TGTGCCAGCACCCCCGGTAACACTGAAGCTTTCTTT
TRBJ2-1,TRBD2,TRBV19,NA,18,CASSMATSGRKYGHEQFF,TGTGCCAGTAGTATGGCGACTAGCGGGAGAAAATATGGTCATGAGCAGTTCTTC
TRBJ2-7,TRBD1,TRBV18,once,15,CASSPTGGLTYEQYF,TGTGCCAGCTCACCAACAGGGGGGCTTACCTACGAGCAGTACTTC